These 7 T cell receptor beta chains were sequenced from one sample in a study of cytomegalovirus exposure and HLA in healthy donors. PCR used 60 Vbeta primers and 13 Jbeta primers. Data came from immunoSEQ multiplex PCR; TCRdb stores just in-frame clones and leaves some out. The sample consists of 110,000 or so clones, around 80% of them appearing once. The sequenced sample was PBMCs. The receptors come from a man aged 30 to 39 in good health and CMV-seropositive.

The CDR3 loop is CASSLEGFDTGELFF. The DNA for the CDR3 is TGCGCCAGCAGCTTGGAGGGGTTTGACACCGGGGAGCTGTTTTTT. The gene calls are TRBV5-1 and TRBJ2-2; D is possibly TRBD1 (5 bases). There are 15 residues in the CDR3. Germline lookup yields CDR1 SGHRS and CDR2 YFSETQ. V shed 0 bases and J shed 3 bases, with 9 bases lying between them.

The chain recombines TRBV7-9 with TRBJ1-1, with D perhaps matching TRBD1 (5 bases). The CDR3 runs to 13 residues. V lost 2 bases, J lost 10 bases, and 14 bases lay in between. CDR1 and CDR2 from the germline V gene are SEHNR and FQNEAQ (reference sequence). CDR3 amino acids: CASSLFGSGGAFF. CDR3 in DNA: TGTGCCAGCAGCTTATTTGGGTCCGGGGGAGCTTTCTTT.

The rearrangement joins TRBV10-3 to TRBJ2-5; a possible D gene is TRBD2 (6 bases). This CDR3 contains 12 residues. The germline V and J ends were trimmed by 6 bases and 3 bases, with 8 bases remaining between them. Germline CDR1 ENHRY, CDR2 SYGVKD. The CDR3 DNA sequence: TGTGCCATCAGCCCTAGCGAAGAGACCCAGTACTTC. As protein: CAISPSEETQYF.

This clone appeared a few times. V usage is TRBV15 and J usage is TRBJ2-6; perhaps TRBD2 as D (5 bases). V was cut by 4 bases and J by 0 bases, with 7 bases left in between. Per the germline V gene, CDR1 is LNHNV and CDR2 is YYDKDF (reference sequence). CDR3 length equals 15 residues. The DNA of the CDR3 is TGTGCCACCAGCATAGCGACCTCTGGGGCCAACGTCCTGACTTTC. This gives the protein CATSIATSGANVLTF.

CDR3 amino acids: CASSDPASGGNYEQYF. The CDR3 region has the DNA TGTGCCAGCAGTGACCCGGCTAGCGGGGGGAACTACGAGCAGTACTTC. The chain carries TRBV2 and TRBJ2-7, with 11 bases fitting TRBD2. Per the germline V gene, CDR1 is SNHLY and CDR2 is FYNNEI. The CDR3 covers 16 residues. Trimming cost V 3 bases and J 3 bases; bases outside gene matches: 7.

This clone showed up just once. At one boundary the junction diverges from the germline segment, which might be a read error. The rearrangement uses TRBV7-9 and TRBJ1-1; D gene uncertain. CDR3 length: 12 amino acids. Germline assignment: CDR1 SEHNR and CDR2 FQNEAQ (reference sequence). The CDR3 spells CSSLPGGRNAFF. The DNA for the CDR3 is TGTTCCAGCCTCCCGGGAGGAAGGAACGCTTTCTTT.

The chain combines TRBV18 with TRBJ2-1; 11 bases line up with TRBD1. This CDR3 is 15 amino acids long. Losses at the gene ends were 4 bases for V and 7 bases for J; bases not matched to a gene: 6. Germline V CDR1 and CDR2: KGHSH, LQKENI. The CDR3 DNA is TGTGCCAGCTCACGTCCCGGGACAGGGGGAAATGAGCAGTTCTTC. This sequence encodes CASSRPGTGGNEQFF.